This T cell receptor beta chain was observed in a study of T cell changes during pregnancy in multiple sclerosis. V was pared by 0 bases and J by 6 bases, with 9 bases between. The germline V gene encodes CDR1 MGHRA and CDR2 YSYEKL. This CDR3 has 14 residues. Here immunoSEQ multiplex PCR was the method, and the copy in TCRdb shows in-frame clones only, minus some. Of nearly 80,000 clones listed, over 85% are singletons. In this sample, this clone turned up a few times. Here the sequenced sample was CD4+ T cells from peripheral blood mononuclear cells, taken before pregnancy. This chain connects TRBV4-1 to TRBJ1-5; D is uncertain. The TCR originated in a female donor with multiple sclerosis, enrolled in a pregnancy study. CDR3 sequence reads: CASSQDGVSQPQHF. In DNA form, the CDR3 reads TGCGCCAGCAGCCAAGATGGTGTGAGTCAGCCCCAGCATTTT.